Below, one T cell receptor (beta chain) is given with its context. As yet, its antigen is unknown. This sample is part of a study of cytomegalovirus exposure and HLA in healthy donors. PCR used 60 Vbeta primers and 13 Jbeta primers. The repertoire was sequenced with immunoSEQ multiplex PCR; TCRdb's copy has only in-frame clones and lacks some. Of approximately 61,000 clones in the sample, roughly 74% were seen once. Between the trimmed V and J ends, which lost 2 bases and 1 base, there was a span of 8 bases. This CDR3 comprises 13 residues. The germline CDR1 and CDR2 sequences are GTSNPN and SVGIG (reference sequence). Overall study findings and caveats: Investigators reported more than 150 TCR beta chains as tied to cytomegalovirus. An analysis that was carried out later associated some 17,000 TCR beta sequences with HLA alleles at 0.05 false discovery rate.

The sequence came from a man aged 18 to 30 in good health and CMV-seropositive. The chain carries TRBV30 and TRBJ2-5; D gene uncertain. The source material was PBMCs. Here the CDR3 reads CAWSLNIQETQYF. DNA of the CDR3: TGTGCCTGGAGTCTGAACATCCAAGAGACCCAGTACTTC. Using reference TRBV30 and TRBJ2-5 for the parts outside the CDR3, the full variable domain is SQTIHQWPATLVQPVGSPLSLECTVEGTSNPNLYWYRQAAGRGLQLLFYSVGIGQISSEVPQNLSASRPQDRQFILSSKKLLLSDSGFYLCAWSLNIQETQYFGPGTRLLVL.